This TCR beta chain was retrieved from a study of control samples from healthy donors and cancer patients. Produced via immunoSEQ multiplex PCR; TCRdb's table is partial and in-frame only. Of around 180,000 clones detected, about 90% appear once; the ten largest clones hold roughly 5%. V trimming: 2 bases; J trimming: 8 bases; junction bases outside the gene matches: 7. The CDR3 is made up of 14 amino acids. CDR1 and CDR2 (germline): SGHTA, FQGNSA. Specimen: blood. The clonotype originates from a woman aged 30 to 39 in good health. This rearrangement joins TRBV7-2 to TRBJ2-3; 7 nucleotides match TRBD2. CDR3 nucleotides: TGTGCCAGCAGCTTAACTCGGGGCGGGGGTACGCAGTATTTT. Amino acid sequence: CASSLTRGGGTQYF.